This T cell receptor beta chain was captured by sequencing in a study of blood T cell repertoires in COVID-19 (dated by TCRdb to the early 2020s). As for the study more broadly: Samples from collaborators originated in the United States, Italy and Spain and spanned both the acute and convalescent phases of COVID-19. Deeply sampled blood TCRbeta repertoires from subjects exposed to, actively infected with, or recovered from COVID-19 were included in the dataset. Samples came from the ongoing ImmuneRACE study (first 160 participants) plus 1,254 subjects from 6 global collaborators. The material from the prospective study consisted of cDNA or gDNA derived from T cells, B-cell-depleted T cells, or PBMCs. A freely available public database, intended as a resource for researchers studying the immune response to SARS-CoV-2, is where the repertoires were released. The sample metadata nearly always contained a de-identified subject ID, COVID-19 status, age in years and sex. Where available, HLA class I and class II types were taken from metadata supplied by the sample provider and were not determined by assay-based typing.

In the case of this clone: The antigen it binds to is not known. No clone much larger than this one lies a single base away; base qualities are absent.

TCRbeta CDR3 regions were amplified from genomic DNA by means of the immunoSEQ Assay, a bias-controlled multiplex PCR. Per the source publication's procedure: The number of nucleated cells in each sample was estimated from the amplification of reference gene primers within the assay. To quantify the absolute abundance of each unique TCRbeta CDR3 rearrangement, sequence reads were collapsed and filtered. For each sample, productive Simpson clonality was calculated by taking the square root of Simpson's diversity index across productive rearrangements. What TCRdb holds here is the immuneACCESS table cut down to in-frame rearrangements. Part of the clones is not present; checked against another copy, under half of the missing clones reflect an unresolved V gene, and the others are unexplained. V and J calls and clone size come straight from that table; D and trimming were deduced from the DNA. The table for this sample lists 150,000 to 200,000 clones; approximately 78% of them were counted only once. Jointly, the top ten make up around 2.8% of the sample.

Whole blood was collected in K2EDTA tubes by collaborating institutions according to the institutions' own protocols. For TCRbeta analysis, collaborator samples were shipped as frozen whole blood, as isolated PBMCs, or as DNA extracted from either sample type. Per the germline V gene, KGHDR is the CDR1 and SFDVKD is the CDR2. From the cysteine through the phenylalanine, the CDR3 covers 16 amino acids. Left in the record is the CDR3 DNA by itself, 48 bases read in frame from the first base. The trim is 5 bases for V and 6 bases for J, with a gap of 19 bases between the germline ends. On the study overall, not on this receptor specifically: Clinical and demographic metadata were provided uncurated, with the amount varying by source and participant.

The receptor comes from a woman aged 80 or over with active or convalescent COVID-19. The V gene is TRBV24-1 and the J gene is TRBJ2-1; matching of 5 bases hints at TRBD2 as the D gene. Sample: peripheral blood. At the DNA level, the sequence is TGTGCCACCAGTGGGGGAAAGGGCTCTGAGGGCAATGAGCAGTTCTTC. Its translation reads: CATSGGKGSEGNEQFF.